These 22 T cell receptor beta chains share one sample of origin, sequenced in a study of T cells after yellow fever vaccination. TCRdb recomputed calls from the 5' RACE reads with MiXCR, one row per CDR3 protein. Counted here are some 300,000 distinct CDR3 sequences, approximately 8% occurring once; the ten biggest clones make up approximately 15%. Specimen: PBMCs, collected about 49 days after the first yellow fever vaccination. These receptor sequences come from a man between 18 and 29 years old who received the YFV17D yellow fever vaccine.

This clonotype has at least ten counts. The CDR3 DNA reads as TGTGCCAGCAGCCCCTACAAGGACAGTCCCGGGGAGCTGTTTTTT. Encoded protein: CASSPYKDSPGELFF. The V gene is TRBV4-2, the J gene TRBJ2-2, with D perhaps matching TRBD1 (6 bases). Trimming removed 4 bases at V and 6 bases at J, with 15 bases between. CDR3 length: 15 amino acids. Germline V gene data show CDR1 as LGHNA and CDR2 as YNFKEQ.

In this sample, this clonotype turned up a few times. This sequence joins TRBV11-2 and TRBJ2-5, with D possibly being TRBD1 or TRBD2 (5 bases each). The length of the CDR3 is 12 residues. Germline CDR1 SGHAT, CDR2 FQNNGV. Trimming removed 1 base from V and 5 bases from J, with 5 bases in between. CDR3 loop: CASSLGDETQYF. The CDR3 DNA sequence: TGTGCCAGCAGCTTAGGGGACGAGACCCAGTACTTC.

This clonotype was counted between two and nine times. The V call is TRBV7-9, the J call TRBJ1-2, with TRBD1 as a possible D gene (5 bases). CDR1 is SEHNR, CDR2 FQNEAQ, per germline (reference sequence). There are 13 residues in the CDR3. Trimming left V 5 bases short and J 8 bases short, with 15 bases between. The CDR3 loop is CASSPWQGDGYTF. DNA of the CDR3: TGTGCCAGCAGCCCGTGGCAGGGAGACGGCTACACCTTC. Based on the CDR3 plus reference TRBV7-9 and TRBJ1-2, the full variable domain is DTGVSQNPRHKITKRGQNVTFRCDPISEHNRLYWYRQTLGQGPEFLTYFQNEAQLEKSRLLSDRFSAERPKGSFSTLEIQRTEQGDSAMYLCASSPWQGDGYTFGSGTRLTVV.

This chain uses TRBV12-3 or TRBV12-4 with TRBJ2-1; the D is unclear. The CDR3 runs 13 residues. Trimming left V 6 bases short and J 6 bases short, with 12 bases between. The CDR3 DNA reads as TGTGCCAGCAGCTTTGTGGGGATCAATGAGCAGTTCTTC. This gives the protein CASSFVGINEQFF.

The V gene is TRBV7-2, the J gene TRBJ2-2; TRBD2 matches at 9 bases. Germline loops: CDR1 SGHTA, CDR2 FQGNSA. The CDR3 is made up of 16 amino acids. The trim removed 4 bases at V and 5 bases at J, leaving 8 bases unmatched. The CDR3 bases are TGTGCCAGCAGCTATTTAGCGGGGGTAGGGACCGGGGAGCTGTTTTTT. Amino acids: CASSYLAGVGTGELFF.

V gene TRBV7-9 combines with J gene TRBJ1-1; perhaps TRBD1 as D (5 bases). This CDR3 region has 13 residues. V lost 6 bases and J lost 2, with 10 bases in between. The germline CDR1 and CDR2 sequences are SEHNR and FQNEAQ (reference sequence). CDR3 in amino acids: CASRRDRNTEAFF. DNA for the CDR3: TGTGCCAGCAGACGCGACAGAAACACTGAAGCTTTCTTT.

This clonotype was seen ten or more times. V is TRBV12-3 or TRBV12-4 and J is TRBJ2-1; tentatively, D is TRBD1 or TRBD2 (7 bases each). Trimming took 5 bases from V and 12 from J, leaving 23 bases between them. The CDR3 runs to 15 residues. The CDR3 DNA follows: TGTGCCAGCAGTCTTCAGGGGGGGGGCCTTCAACGGCAGTTCTTC. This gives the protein CASSLQGGGLQRQFF.

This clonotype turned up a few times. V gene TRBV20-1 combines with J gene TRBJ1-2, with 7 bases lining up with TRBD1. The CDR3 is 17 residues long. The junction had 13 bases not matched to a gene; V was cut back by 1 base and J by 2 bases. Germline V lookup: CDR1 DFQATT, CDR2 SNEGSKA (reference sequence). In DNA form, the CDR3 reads TGCAGTGCTAGAGCTCTTTCAGGGGCAGGGGGAAACTATGGCTACACCTTC. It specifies CSARALSGAGGNYGYTF.

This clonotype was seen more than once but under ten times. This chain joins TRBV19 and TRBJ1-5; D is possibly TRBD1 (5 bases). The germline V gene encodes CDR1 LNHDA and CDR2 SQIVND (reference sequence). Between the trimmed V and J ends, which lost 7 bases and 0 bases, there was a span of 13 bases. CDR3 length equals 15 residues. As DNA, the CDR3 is TGTGCCAGTAAGGAGGGGACGGGTAGCAATCAGCCCCAGCATTTT. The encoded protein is CASKEGTGSNQPQHF.

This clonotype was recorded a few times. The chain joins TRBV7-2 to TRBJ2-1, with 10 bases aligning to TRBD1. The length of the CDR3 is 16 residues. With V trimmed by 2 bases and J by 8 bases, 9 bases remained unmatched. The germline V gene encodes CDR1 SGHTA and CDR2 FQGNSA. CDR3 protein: CASSLLTGGAGDEQFF. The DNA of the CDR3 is TGTGCCAGCAGCTTATTGACAGGGGGCGCTGGGGATGAGCAGTTCTTC.

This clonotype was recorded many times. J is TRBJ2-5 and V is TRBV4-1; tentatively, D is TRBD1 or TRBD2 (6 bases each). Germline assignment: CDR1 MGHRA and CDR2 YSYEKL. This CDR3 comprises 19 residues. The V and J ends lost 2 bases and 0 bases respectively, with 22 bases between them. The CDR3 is CASSQSIGSPGGYQETQYF. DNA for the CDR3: TGCGCCAGCAGCCAATCAATAGGAAGTCCCGGGGGCTACCAAGAGACCCAGTACTTC.

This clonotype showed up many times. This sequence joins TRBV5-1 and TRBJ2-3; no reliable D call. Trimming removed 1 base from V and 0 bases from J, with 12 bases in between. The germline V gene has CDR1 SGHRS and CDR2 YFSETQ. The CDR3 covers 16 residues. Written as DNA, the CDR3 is TGCGCCAGCAGCTTGTATCCGGAGTTTAGCACAGATACGCAGTATTTT. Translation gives CASSLYPEFSTDTQYF.

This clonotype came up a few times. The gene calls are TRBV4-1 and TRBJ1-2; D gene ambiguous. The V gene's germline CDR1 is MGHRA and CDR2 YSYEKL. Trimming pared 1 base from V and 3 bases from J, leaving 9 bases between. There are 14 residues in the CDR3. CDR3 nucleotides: TGCGCCAGCAGCCAAGTCGGCAGCTACTATGGCTACACCTTC. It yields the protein CASSQVGSYYGYTF.

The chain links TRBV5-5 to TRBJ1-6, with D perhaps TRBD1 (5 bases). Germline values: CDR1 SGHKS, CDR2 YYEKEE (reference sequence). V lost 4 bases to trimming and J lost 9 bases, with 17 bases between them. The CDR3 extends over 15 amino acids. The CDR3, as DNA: TGTGCCAGCAGCCCAAGTTGGGGGGTGCGTTCACCCCTCCACTTT. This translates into CASSPSWGVRSPLHF.

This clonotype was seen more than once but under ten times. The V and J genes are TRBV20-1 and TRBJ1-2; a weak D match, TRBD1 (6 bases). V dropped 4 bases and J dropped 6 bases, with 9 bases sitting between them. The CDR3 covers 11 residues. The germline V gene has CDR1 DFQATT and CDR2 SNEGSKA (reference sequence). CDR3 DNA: TGCAGTGCTACGGACAGTCATGGCTACACCTTC. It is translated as CSATDSHGYTF.

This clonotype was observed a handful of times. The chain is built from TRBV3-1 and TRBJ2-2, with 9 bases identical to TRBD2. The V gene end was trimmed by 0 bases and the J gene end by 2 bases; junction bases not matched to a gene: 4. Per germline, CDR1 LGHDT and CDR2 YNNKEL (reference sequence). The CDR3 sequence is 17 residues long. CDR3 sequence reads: CASSQEAGGINTGELFF. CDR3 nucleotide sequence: TGTGCCAGCAGCCAAGAAGCGGGGGGTATCAACACCGGGGAGCTGTTTTTT.

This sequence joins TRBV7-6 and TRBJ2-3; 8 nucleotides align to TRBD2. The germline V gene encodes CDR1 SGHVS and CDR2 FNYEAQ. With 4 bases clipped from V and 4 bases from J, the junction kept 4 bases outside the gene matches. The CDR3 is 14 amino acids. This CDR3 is CASSSRGGPDTQYF. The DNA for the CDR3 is TGTGCCAGCAGCTCACGGGGGGGGCCAGATACGCAGTATTTT. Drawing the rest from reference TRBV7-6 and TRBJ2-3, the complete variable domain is GAGVSQSPRYKVTKRGQDVALRCDPISGHVSLYWYRQALGQGPEFLTYFNYEAQQDKSGLPNDRFSAERPEGSISTLTIQRTEQRDSAMYRCASSSRGGPDTQYFGPGTRLTVL.

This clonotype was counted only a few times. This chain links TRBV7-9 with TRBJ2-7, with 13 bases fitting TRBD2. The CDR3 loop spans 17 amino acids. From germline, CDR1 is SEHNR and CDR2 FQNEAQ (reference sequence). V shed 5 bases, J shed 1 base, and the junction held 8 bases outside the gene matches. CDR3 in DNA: TGTGCCAGCAGCGCCGGACTAGCGGGGGCCTCATCCTACGAGCAGTACTTC. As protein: CASSAGLAGASSYEQYF.

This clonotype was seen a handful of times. CDR3 loop: CSASEPGRGNEKLFF. CDR3 nucleotide sequence: TGCAGTGCTAGCGAGCCCGGGAGGGGTAATGAAAAACTGTTTTTT. V usage is TRBV20-1 and J usage is TRBJ1-4; D possibly corresponds to TRBD1 (5 bases). Trimming shortened V by 3 bases and J by 4 bases, and 15 bases separated the two germline ends. From germline, CDR1 is DFQATT and CDR2 SNEGSKA (reference sequence). The CDR3 covers 15 residues.

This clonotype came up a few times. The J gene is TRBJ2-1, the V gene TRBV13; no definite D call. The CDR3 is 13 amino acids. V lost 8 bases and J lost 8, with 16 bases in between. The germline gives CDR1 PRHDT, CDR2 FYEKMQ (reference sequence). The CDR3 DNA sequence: TGTGCCAGCGGCCCCCTAGGTGGCGATGAGCAGTTCTTC. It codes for CASGPLGGDEQFF. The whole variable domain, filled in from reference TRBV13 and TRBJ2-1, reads AAGVIQSPRHLIKEKRETATLKCYPIPRHDTVYWYQQGPGQDPQFLISFYEKMQSDKGSIPDRFSAQQFSDYHSELNMSSLELGDSALYFCASGPLGGDEQFFGPGTRLTVL.

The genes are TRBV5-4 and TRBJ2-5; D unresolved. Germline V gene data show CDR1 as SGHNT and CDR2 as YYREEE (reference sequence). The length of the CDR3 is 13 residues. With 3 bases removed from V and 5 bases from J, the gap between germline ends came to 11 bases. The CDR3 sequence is CASSSWVRETQYF. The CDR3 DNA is TGTGCCAGCAGCTCATGGGTACGGGAGACCCAGTACTTC.

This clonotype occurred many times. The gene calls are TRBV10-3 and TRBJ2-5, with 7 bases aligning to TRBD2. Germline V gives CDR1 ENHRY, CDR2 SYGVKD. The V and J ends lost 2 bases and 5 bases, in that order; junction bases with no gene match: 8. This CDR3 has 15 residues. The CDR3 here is CAISEPGTTEETQYF. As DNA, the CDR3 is TGTGCCATCAGTGAGCCCGGGACTACCGAGGAGACCCAGTACTTC.